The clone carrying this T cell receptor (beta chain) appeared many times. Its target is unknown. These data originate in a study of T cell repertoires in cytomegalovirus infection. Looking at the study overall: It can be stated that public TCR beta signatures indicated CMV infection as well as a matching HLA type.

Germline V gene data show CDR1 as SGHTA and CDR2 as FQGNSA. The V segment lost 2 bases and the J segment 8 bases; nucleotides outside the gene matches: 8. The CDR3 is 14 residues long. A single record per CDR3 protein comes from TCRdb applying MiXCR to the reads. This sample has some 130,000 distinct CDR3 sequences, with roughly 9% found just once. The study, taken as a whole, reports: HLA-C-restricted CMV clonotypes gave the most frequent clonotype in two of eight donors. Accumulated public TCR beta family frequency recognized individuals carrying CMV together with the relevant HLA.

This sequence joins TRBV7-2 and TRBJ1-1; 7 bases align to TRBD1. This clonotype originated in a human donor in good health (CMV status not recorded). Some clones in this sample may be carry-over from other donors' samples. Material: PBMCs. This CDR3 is CASSLMSSGGEAFF. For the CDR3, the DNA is TGTGCCAGCAGCTTAATGAGCTCAGGGGGGGAAGCTTTCTTT.